Sequencing of this TCR beta chain was carried out in a study of blood T cell repertoires in COVID-19. Study as a whole: PBMCs, B-cell-depleted T cells, or T cells provided the cDNA or gDNA that made up the material.

The method was immunoSEQ multiplex PCR; TCRdb's version includes in-frame clones alone and lacks a portion of them. Counted here are approximately 290,000 clones, approximately 83% occurring once; the ten biggest clones make up roughly 4%. A few counts support this clone. Recovered Cohort 3 donors showed two negative PCRs, clearance, or symptom resolution. After removal of 6 bases from V and 7 bases from J, the junction contained 6 bases not matched to a gene. CDR1 is SGHVS and CDR2 is FNYEAQ in the germline V gene. The CDR3 runs to 14 residues. The sequencing input was PBMCs or T cells enriched from blood (not recorded which). V usage is TRBV7-6 and J usage is TRBJ1-6; 7 bases align to TRBD1. This receptor was identified in a woman aged 25 to 39 who had recovered from COVID-19. In DNA form, the CDR3 reads TGTGCCAGCAGGGGGGACAGCTACAATTCACCCCTCCACTTT. As protein: CASRGDSYNSPLHF.